The 2 T cell receptor beta chains in this list originate from one sample, sequenced in a study of T cells after yellow fever vaccination. TCRdb independently ran MiXCR on the 5' RACE reads; one entry per CDR3 protein. In the table there are approximately 300,000 distinct CDR3 sequences, about 10% of which are singletons. The sequencing used CD4+ T cells sorted from PBMCs, collected 45 days after the yellow fever booster vaccination. These receptors were taken from a man between 18 and 35 years old who received the YFV17D yellow fever vaccine.

The V gene is TRBV12-3 or TRBV12-4, the J gene TRBJ2-3, with a weak D call TRBD2 (5 bases). The CDR3 has 17 residues. V was cut by 6 bases and J by 10 bases, with 29 bases left in between. The CDR3 reads CASSGLYLGLGSSSQYF. CDR3 bases: TGTGCCAGCAGCGGGTTATACTTGGGCCTAGGGAGTAGTTCGCAGTATTTT.

This clonotype was seen more than once but under ten times. The chain is built from TRBV30 and TRBJ2-7; possible D gene TRBD2, 5 bases. Germline V gene data show CDR1 as GTSNPN and CDR2 as SVGIG (reference sequence). The CDR3 contains 13 residues. Trimming pared 5 bases from V and 6 bases from J, leaving 17 bases between. The CDR3 region is CAWGLFDGSEQYF. In nucleotides, the CDR3 is TGTGCCTGGGGCCTGTTTGATGGGAGCGAGCAGTACTTC.